This TCR beta chain came from a study of PD-L1 blockade in urothelial cancer. Study context: Analyses used blood from 3 weeks (second dose) and 6 weeks after treatment start.

The germline gives CDR1 MDHEN, CDR2 SYDVKM. This CDR3 is 15 amino acids long. With 4 bases removed from V and 8 bases from J, the gap between germline ends came to 17 bases. Some clones are missing from TCRdb's copy, which holds only in-frame ones; the method was immunoSEQ multiplex PCR. The sample shows around 62,000 clones, about nine tenths of them seen only once. As for time point: peripheral blood 6 weeks after treatment start. The rearrangement uses TRBV28 and TRBJ1-4, with D perhaps TRBD1 (6 bases). Material: PBMCs, obtained around atezolizumab (anti-PD-L1) treatment. This TCR was sampled from a man aged 60 to 69 with urothelial cancer. CDR3 sequence: CASSSTGLGGEKLFF. The DNA for the CDR3 is TGTGCCAGCAGTTCCACAGGGCTAGGGGGAGAAAAACTGTTTTTT.